This T cell receptor (beta chain) derives from a study of T cell responses to AZD1222 COVID-19 vaccine. Study-wide points: Regions 160-218 and 743-854 held dominance among vaccine-associated CD4 TCRs, which spanned spike. The number of AZD1222 recipients seropositive at baseline was only five or six. Most donors were white British, females outnumbered males, and clonal diversity was possibly underestimated. Spike-specific TCRs gained breadth and depth after people received two AZD1222 doses.

After removal of 5 bases from V and 3 bases from J, the junction contained 8 bases not matched to a gene. Germline loops: CDR1 MNHEY, CDR2 SMNVEV (reference sequence). CDR3 length: 15 residues. Assay: immunoSEQ multiplex PCR; the TCRdb copy retains only in-frame clones and omits some. This table holds over 110,000 clones, under 95% found once. In the case of this clone: Its target is unknown.

This chain uses TRBV27 with TRBJ1-1; TRBD1 matches at 8 bases. This TCR came from an adult in good health. The input for sequencing was peripheral blood, taken on day 0 of AZD1222 vaccination. The DNA for the CDR3 is TGTGCCAGCAGTCCCCAGGGGGCGCAGGACACTGAAGCTTTCTTT. Translated: CASSPQGAQDTEAFF.